These 23 T cell receptor beta chains were all obtained from the same sample, sequenced in a study of T cell clonotyping in hematopoietic cell transplantation. Clones were read by immunoSEQ multiplex PCR, and TCRdb kept only the in-frame ones, dropping some. The table lists roughly 13,000 clones, nearly 95% of them singletons. Sample: PBMCs, taken 30 days after allogeneic stem cell transplant. The receptor set was obtained from a male patient over 55 who had an allogeneic stem cell transplant from an unrelated donor, so the T cells may come from the graft donor. Some clones in this sample may be carry-over from other donors' samples.

This clone occurred once. The V and J genes are TRBV4-1 and TRBJ1-5, with a possible D match to TRBD1 (5 bases). The germline V gene encodes CDR1 MGHRA and CDR2 YSYEKL. This CDR3 is built from 16 residues. V lost 0 bases and J lost 11, with 20 bases in between. The CDR3 loop reads CASSQDPGTGVMAQHF. The CDR3 nucleotides read TGCGCCAGCAGCCAAGACCCCGGGACGGGGGTCATGGCCCAGCATTTT.

The J gene is TRBJ2-1, the V gene TRBV5-4; D might be TRBD1 or TRBD2, each matching 5 bases. Trimming took 4 bases from V and 7 from J, leaving 18 bases between them. Germline CDR1 SGHNT, CDR2 YYREEE (reference sequence). The CDR3 runs 15 residues. CDR3 DNA sequence: TGTGCCAGCAGCCGTGGGACGACTTGGATGAATGAGCAGTTCTTC. This translates into CASSRGTTWMNEQFF.

The chain employs TRBV6-4 and TRBJ2-3; D remains ambiguous. This CDR3 is 14 amino acids long. CDR1 is MRHNA, CDR2 SNTAGT, per germline. Trimming pared 3 bases from V and 2 bases from J, leaving 9 bases between. This chain's CDR3 is CASSERPYTDTQYF. CDR3 in DNA: TGTGCCAGCAGTGAAAGACCCTACACAGATACGCAGTATTTT.

J is TRBJ2-3 and V is TRBV29-1, with TRBD2 matching over 8 bases. This CDR3 spans 16 amino acids. J was trimmed by 0 bases and V by 0 bases; bases with no gene match: 5. Germline V CDR1 and CDR2: SQVTM, ANQGSEA. The CDR3 spells CSVEDLPSGSTDTQYF. In DNA form, the CDR3 reads TGCAGCGTTGAAGATCTCCCTAGCGGGAGCACAGATACGCAGTATTTT.

This rearrangement joins TRBV18 to TRBJ2-7; 9 bases are a match to TRBD1. Germline assignment: CDR1 KGHSH and CDR2 LQKENI. With 4 bases clipped from V and 6 bases from J, the junction kept 4 bases outside the gene matches. This CDR3 has 13 amino acids. The DNA of the CDR3 is TGTGCCAGCTCACGGACAGGGGTCCGCGAGCAGTACTTC. Protein product: CASSRTGVREQYF.

The chain has TRBV9 and TRBJ1-3; 7 nucleotides match TRBD1. There are 17 residues in the CDR3. Looked up from germline, CDR1 is SGDLS and CDR2 is YYNGEE. The junction had 6 bases not matched to a gene; V was cut back by 0 bases and J by 0 bases. The CDR3 nucleotides read TGTGCCAGCAGCGTAGGGACAGGAGGGAACTCTGGAAACACCATATATTTT. As protein: CASSVGTGGNSGNTIYF.

The V and J genes are TRBV19 and TRBJ1-1, with a weak D call TRBD1 (5 bases). Germline assignment: CDR1 LNHDA and CDR2 SQIVND (reference sequence). Trimming shortened V by 3 bases and J by 4 bases, and 15 bases separated the two germline ends. The CDR3 is 15 residues long. CDR3 nucleotides: TGTGCCAGTAGTATCCTCAGTCACGGGGGCACTGAAGCTTTCTTT. It translates to CASSILSHGGTEAFF.

The chain couples TRBV18 to TRBJ1-6, with D unresolved. The CDR3 is 14 amino acids. Trimming pared 2 bases from V and 4 bases from J, leaving 6 bases between. Germline V gene sequence: CDR1 KGHSH, CDR2 LQKENI. CDR3 sequence reads: CASSPGAYNSPLHF. The CDR3 DNA is TGTGCCAGCTCACCAGGTGCATATAATTCACCCCTCCACTTT. The full variable domain, with the rest looked up from reference TRBV18 and TRBJ1-6, is NAGVMQNPRHLVRRRGQEARLRCSPMKGHSHVYWYRQLPEEGLKFMVYLQKENIIDESGMPKERFSAEFPKEGPSILRIQQVVRGDSAAYFCASSPGAYNSPLHFGNGTRLTVT.

The chain has TRBV19 and TRBJ2-3; D is perhaps TRBD1 (6 bases). Germline CDR1 LNHDA, CDR2 SQIVND (reference sequence). The V end was cut by 7 bases, the J end by 4 bases, with 12 bases between. The CDR3 contains 13 residues. CDR3 loop: CASNQGLADTQYF. CDR3 nucleotide sequence: TGTGCCAGTAACCAGGGGCTCGCAGATACGCAGTATTTT.

This chain uses TRBV5-1 with TRBJ2-5, with 9 bases fitting TRBD2. The CDR3 totals 15 residues. With V trimmed by 4 bases and J by 1 base, 5 bases remained unmatched. CDR1 SGHRS and CDR2 YFSETQ come from the germline V gene. This CDR3 reads CASSPLAGAQETQYF. CDR3 DNA: TGCGCCAGCAGCCCATTAGCGGGGGCCCAAGAGACCCAGTACTTC. The full variable domain, completed using reference TRBV5-1 and TRBJ2-5, is KAGVTQTPRYLIKTRGQQVTLSCSPISGHRSVSWYQQTPGQGLQFLFEYFSETQRNKGNFPGRFSGRQFSNSRSEMNVSTLELGDSALYLCASSPLAGAQETQYFGPGTRLLVL.

The J gene is TRBJ2-2, the V gene TRBV6-1, with 7 bases lining up with TRBD2. The CDR3 covers 13 residues. CDR1 and CDR2 (germline): MNHNS, SASEGT. The trim removed 10 bases at V and 6 bases at J, leaving 8 bases unmatched. In DNA form, the CDR3 reads TGTGCCACCCGGGGGGACGGAGCCGGGGAGCTGTTTTTT. It specifies CATRGDGAGELFF.

This chain joins TRBV29-1 and TRBJ2-3; D perhaps matches TRBD2 (6 bases). This CDR3 has 14 amino acids. Trimming took 8 bases from V and 8 from J, leaving 23 bases between them. Germline CDR1 reads SQVTM; CDR2 reads ANQGSEA. The CDR3 region has the DNA TGCAGCCATATCAGGACGGGGGACCTCGGTACGCAGTATTTT. The encoded protein is CSHIRTGDLGTQYF.

The V and J genes are TRBV6-6 and TRBJ1-5, with D uncertain. Trimming shortened V by 0 bases and J by 7 bases, and 13 bases separated the two germline ends. The CDR3 spans 15 residues. The V gene's germline CDR1 is MNHNY and CDR2 SVGAGI (reference sequence). This CDR3 is CASSYSAGGRQPQHF. The CDR3 DNA sequence: TGTGCCAGCAGTTACTCGGCAGGAGGTAGGCAGCCCCAGCATTTT.

This clone was detected once. This sequence joins TRBV13 and TRBJ1-2; TRBD1 agrees at 8 bases. V was clipped by 5 bases and J by 8 bases; unmatched bases: 13. The CDR3 totals 15 residues. Per the germline V gene, CDR1 is PRHDT and CDR2 is FYEKMQ (reference sequence). The CDR3 coding sequence is TGTGCCAGCAGCCAACCCCCGCAGGGGGCGCACGGCTACACCTTC. Residues: CASSQPPQGAHGYTF.

The V gene is TRBV7-2, the J gene TRBJ2-7; TRBD2 aligns across 7 bases. The V gene end was trimmed by 5 bases and the J gene end by 6 bases; junction bases not matched to a gene: 10. The CDR3 totals 14 residues. Germline values: CDR1 SGHTA, CDR2 FQGNSA. This CDR3 reads CASSLGTTLVEQYF. In nucleotides, the CDR3 is TGTGCCAGCAGCCTCGGGACTACCTTGGTCGAGCAGTACTTC.

This clone was recorded once. The chain employs TRBV6-5 and TRBJ1-2; D uncertain. CDR1 MNHEY and CDR2 SVGAGI come from the germline V gene. The CDR3 is 12 amino acids. Trimming took off 6 bases at V and 4 bases at J, with 9 bases between the two ends. The CDR3 sequence: CASSSPGYGYTF. The CDR3 DNA reads TGTGCCAGCAGCTCCCCAGGCTATGGCTACACCTTC.

V is TRBV7-9 and J is TRBJ1-5; TRBD1 aligns across 7 bases. V gave up 5 bases and J gave up 5 bases; unmatched junction bases: 6. Germline CDR1 and CDR2: SEHNR and FQNEAQ (reference sequence). The CDR3 is 14 amino acids. The CDR3 loop is CASSDRDSDQPQHF. The CDR3 bases are TGTGCCAGCAGCGATCGGGACAGCGATCAGCCCCAGCATTTT.

The chain links TRBV5-6 to TRBJ2-3, with 12 positions matching TRBD2. V lost 0 bases to trimming and J lost 4 bases; unmatched junction nucleotides: 3. Germline V gene sequence: CDR1 SGHDT, CDR2 YYEEEE. The CDR3 contains 16 residues. The CDR3, as DNA: TGTGCCAGCAGCTTGGGACTAGCGGGAGCCCCAGATACGCAGTATTTT. Encoded protein: CASSLGLAGAPDTQYF.

This clone was seen a few times. The genes are TRBV27 and TRBJ2-7, with D hard to call. The V gene lost 2 bases and the J gene lost 4 bases, with 9 bases spanning the gap. Germline V gene sequence: CDR1 MNHEY, CDR2 SMNVEV (reference sequence). This CDR3 contains 13 residues. The CDR3 DNA reads TGTGCCAGCAGTTTAGGGATGATTTACGAGCAGTACTTC. Amino acids: CASSLGMIYEQYF.

V is TRBV4-1 and J is TRBJ2-7; 7 bases are shared with TRBD1. This CDR3 spans 13 amino acids. Germline CDR1 and CDR2: MGHRA and YSYEKL. Trimming took 4 bases from V and 3 from J; bases not matched to a gene: 3. In DNA, the CDR3 is TGCGCCAGCAGCCGGGACAGAGACTACGAGCAGTACTTC. Its translation is CASSRDRDYEQYF.

The table lists this clone with a count of one. J is TRBJ1-5 and V is TRBV28, with TRBD1 matching over 8 bases. There are 14 residues in the CDR3. Germline loops: CDR1 MDHEN, CDR2 SYDVKM. V was clipped by 10 bases and J by 4 bases; unmatched bases: 9. The CDR3 loop reads CATITGGRNQPQHF. CDR3 coding DNA: TGTGCCACCATAACAGGGGGACGGAATCAGCCCCAGCATTTT.

J is TRBJ2-3 and V is TRBV5-1; the D call may be TRBD1 or TRBD2 (5 bases each). The CDR3 sequence is 16 residues long. The germline gives CDR1 SGHRS, CDR2 YFSETQ. V lost 4 bases to trimming and J lost 6 bases, with 21 bases between them. The CDR3 reads CASSVGGLQGGDTQYF. CDR3 in DNA: TGCGCCAGCAGCGTAGGAGGCCTCCAGGGTGGGGATACGCAGTATTTT.

This rearrangement joins TRBV7-9 to TRBJ1-2; D is unresolved. The CDR3 covers 14 residues. V lost 1 base to trimming and J lost 4 bases, with 10 bases between them. Per germline, CDR1 SEHNR and CDR2 FQNEAQ (reference sequence). In nucleotides, the CDR3 is TGTGCCAGCAGCTTAGGGCAGTCCTTCTATGGCTACACCTTC. Residues: CASSLGQSFYGYTF.